One and the same sample provided the 10 T cell receptor beta chains below, sequenced in a study of human T cells and chemical hapten exposure. Time point reported: pre-sensitization, week 0. Treatment given: therapeutic diphenylcyclopropenone sensitization with weekly scalp DPC. Each CDR3 protein is one row after TCRdb ran MiXCR on the RACE reads. The top ten hold around 4% of the sample, which has tens of thousands of distinct CDR3 sequences, roughly 9.1% seen once. Sequencing used whole blood, obtained in connection with sensitization to the hapten diphenylcyclopropenone (DPC). These receptor sequences come from a woman in her forties with alopecia areata. Some clones in this sample may be carry-over from other donors' samples.

The rearrangement joins TRBV6-4 to TRBJ2-6; no clear D gene. Looked up from germline, CDR1 is MRHNA and CDR2 is SNTAGT. V lost 10 bases to trimming and J lost 0 bases, with 16 bases between them. This CDR3 spans 16 amino acids. The CDR3 region is CATAETSRSGANVLTF. The CDR3 region has the DNA TGTGCCACTGCCGAGACCTCGCGCTCTGGGGCCAACGTCCTGACTTTC.

There are many counts of this clonotype. The chain links TRBV28 to TRBJ1-1, with D maybe TRBD1 (5 bases). The V and J ends lost 3 bases and 0 bases respectively, with 11 bases between them. Per the germline V gene, CDR1 is MDHEN and CDR2 is SYDVKM. This CDR3 is 15 amino acids long. The CDR3 is CASSFYAGMNTEAFF. CDR3 sequence (DNA): TGTGCCAGCAGTTTTTATGCAGGGATGAACACTGAAGCTTTCTTT.

Ten or more counts support this clonotype. V is TRBV7-6 and J is TRBJ2-2, with a tentative D call TRBD2 (6 bases). Trimming took off 2 bases at V and 3 bases at J, with 10 bases between the two ends. The CDR3 has 15 amino acids. CDR1 and CDR2 (germline): SGHVS, FNYEAQ. CDR3 sequence reads: CASSLSGDDTGELFF. CDR3 coding DNA: TGTGCCAGCAGCTTATCGGGGGATGACACCGGGGAGCTGTTTTTT.

This clonotype was detected ten times or more. This chain links TRBV4-2 with TRBJ2-7, with 11 positions matching TRBD2. Germline trimming cut 0 bases from V and 0 bases from J; bases unmatched to any gene: 7. CDR3 length: 18 amino acids. Germline CDR1 is LGHNA and CDR2 is YNFKEQ. The chain's CDR3 is CASSQDLLAGAFSYEQYF. As DNA, the CDR3 is TGTGCCAGCAGCCAAGATCTACTAGCGGGGGCCTTCTCCTACGAGCAGTACTTC.

The CDR3 coding sequence is TGTGCCAGCAGTCAGACAGGGGGTTCACCCCTCCACTTT. The encoded protein is CASSQTGGSPLHF. The chain joins TRBV7-3 to TRBJ1-6, with TRBD1 matching 9 bases. V was clipped by 6 bases and J by 9 bases; unmatched bases: 3. CDR1 is SGHTA and CDR2 is FQGTGA in the germline V gene. The CDR3 has 13 amino acids.

This clonotype was seen repeatedly, ten times or more. The chain links TRBV10-2 to TRBJ1-1; weak D call: TRBD1 (6 bases). V lost 3 bases, J lost 4 bases, and 12 bases lay in between. The CDR3 is 14 residues long. In germline, CDR1 is WSHSY, CDR2 SAAADI. The CDR3 nucleotides are TGCGCCAGCAGTGAATGGGGGCTGGCCACTGAAGCTTTCTTT. Its translation is CASSEWGLATEAFF.

This clonotype was seen only a few times. The chain joins TRBV7-2 to TRBJ1-1, with D possibly matching TRBD1 (5 bases). The CDR3 has 16 amino acids. V dropped 4 bases and J dropped 4 bases, with 19 bases sitting between them. Germline CDR1 is SGHTA and CDR2 is FQGNSA. The CDR3 here is CASSSRLGGRGTEAFF. The CDR3 region has the DNA TGTGCCAGCAGCTCCCGTTTGGGCGGAAGGGGCACTGAAGCTTTCTTT. Combining the CDR3 with reference TRBV7-2 and TRBJ1-1 gives the whole variable domain GAGVSQSPSNKVTEKGKDVELRCDPISGHTALYWYRQSLGQGLEFLIYFQGNSAPDKSGLPSDRFSAERTGGSVSTLTIQRTQQEDSAVYLCASSSRLGGRGTEAFFGQGTRLTVV.

This clonotype was recorded at least ten times. V usage is TRBV11-2 and J usage is TRBJ2-7, with D perhaps matching TRBD2 (5 bases). Germline values: CDR1 SGHAT, CDR2 FQNNGV. The CDR3 length is 14 residues. The V and J ends lost 5 bases and 1 base respectively, with 12 bases between them. CDR3 region: CASSEGGGSYEQYF. The DNA of the CDR3 is TGTGCCAGCAGCGAAGGAGGCGGTTCCTACGAGCAGTACTTC.

This clonotype was observed many times. The chain carries TRBV7-8 and TRBJ2-5, with TRBD1 as a possible D gene (5 bases). The CDR3 contains 14 residues. Trimming took 5 bases from V and 5 from J, leaving 15 bases between them. CDR1 SGHVS and CDR2 FQNEAQ come from the germline V gene. CDR3 sequence (DNA): TGTGCCAGCAGCCCAGGACAAACTGGCGAGACCCAGTACTTC. Translated: CASSPGQTGETQYF.

This clonotype was counted at least ten times. The chain employs TRBV6-2 or TRBV6-3 and TRBJ1-5; D gene ambiguous. The CDR3 is made up of 17 amino acids. V was shortened by 6 bases and J by 2 bases, with 20 bases between the two germline ends. CDR1 MNHEY and CDR2 SVGEGT come from the germline V gene. Here the CDR3 reads CASSRNMARRGNQPQHF. The CDR3 DNA reads TGTGCCAGCAGCAGGAACATGGCCCGCCGGGGCAATCAGCCCCAGCATTTT.